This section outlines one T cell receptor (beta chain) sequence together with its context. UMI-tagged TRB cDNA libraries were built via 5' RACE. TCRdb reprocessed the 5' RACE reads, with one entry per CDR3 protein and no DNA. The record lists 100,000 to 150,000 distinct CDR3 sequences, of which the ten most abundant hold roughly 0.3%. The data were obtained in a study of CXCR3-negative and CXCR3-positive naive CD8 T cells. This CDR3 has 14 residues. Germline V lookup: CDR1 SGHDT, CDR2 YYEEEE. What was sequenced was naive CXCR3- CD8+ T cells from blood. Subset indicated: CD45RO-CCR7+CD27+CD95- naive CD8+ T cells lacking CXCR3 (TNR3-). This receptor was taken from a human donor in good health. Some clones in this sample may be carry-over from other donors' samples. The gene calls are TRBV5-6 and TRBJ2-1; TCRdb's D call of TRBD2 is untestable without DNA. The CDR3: CASSSLTSIGEQFF.